The 19 T cell receptor beta chains listed next were all sequenced from one sample in a study of technical replicates of blood from a few donors. Here immunoSEQ multiplex PCR was the method, and the copy in TCRdb shows in-frame clones only, minus some. Of 65,000 to 80,000 clones in the sample, under 99% are singletons; the top ten hold around 0.22%. Sequences were obtained from T cells isolated from PBMCs. The receptor set was obtained from a human donor in good health.

This chain joins TRBV7-2 and TRBJ1-3; 7 positions agree with TRBD1. The trim removed 3 bases at V and 2 bases at J, leaving 4 bases unmatched. The CDR3 has 15 amino acids. The germline V gene has CDR1 SGHTA and CDR2 FQGNSA. CDR3 sequence: CASSFHGQAGNTIYF. CDR3 DNA sequence: TGTGCCAGCAGCTTTCATGGACAGGCTGGAAACACCATATATTTT.

The rearrangement joins TRBV6-5 to TRBJ2-7, with D tentatively TRBD1 (6 bases). The CDR3 consists of 12 residues. CDR1 and CDR2 from the germline V gene are MNHEY and SVGAGI. V shed 9 bases and J shed 6 bases, with 15 bases lying between them. The CDR3 bases are TGTGCCAGTCACTCCGGGACAACCGAGCAGTACTTC. Protein sequence: CASHSGTTEQYF.

This chain links TRBV5-1 with TRBJ2-1; 11 bases are shared with TRBD2. The CDR3 length is 15 residues. With 1 base clipped from V and 5 bases from J, the junction kept 2 bases outside the gene matches. CDR1 is SGHRS and CDR2 is YFSETQ in the germline V gene. DNA for the CDR3: TGCGCCAGCAGCTTGACTAGCGGGAGAGACAATGAGCAGTTCTTC. Translated, it gives CASSLTSGRDNEQFF.

V is TRBV4-1 and J is TRBJ2-7; D may be TRBD2 (7 bases). The germline V gene has CDR1 MGHRA and CDR2 YSYEKL. The V and J ends lost 3 bases and 4 bases respectively, with 22 bases between them. There are 17 residues in the CDR3. The DNA for the CDR3 is TGCGCCAGCAGCCAGTATCCTGAGGGGGGGCGCGGGTACGAGCAGTACTTC. It yields the protein CASSQYPEGGRGYEQYF.

The chain recombines TRBV4-3 with TRBJ1-1; 7 bases are shared with TRBD1. With V trimmed by 0 bases and J by 6 bases, 4 bases remained unmatched. Germline loops: CDR1 LGHNA, CDR2 YSLEER. There are 14 residues in the CDR3. CDR3 in amino acids: CASSQDTGVPEAFF. The CDR3 coding sequence is TGCGCCAGCAGCCAAGATACAGGGGTCCCTGAAGCTTTCTTT.

This rearrangement joins TRBV11-1 to TRBJ2-7; 11 bases are a match to TRBD1. With 3 bases clipped from V and 4 bases from J, the junction kept 5 bases outside the gene matches. The CDR3 is 15 amino acids. Germline values: CDR1 SGHAT, CDR2 FQDESV (reference sequence). This chain's CDR3 is CASSFGRDRGYEQYF. The CDR3 DNA follows: TGTGCCAGCAGCTTCGGCCGGGACAGGGGGTACGAGCAGTACTTC.

The gene calls are TRBV7-3 and TRBJ2-2; TRBD2 matches 13 bases. The CDR3 extends over 17 amino acids. V gave up 4 bases and J gave up 4 bases; unmatched junction bases: 6. Germline values: CDR1 SGHTA, CDR2 FQGTGA. In nucleotides, the CDR3 is TGTGCCAGCAGCTCACATGGACTAGCGGGAGTCACCGGGGAGCTGTTTTTT. Residues: CASSSHGLAGVTGELFF. The full variable domain, completed using reference TRBV7-3 and TRBJ2-2, is GAGVSQTPSNKVTEKGKYVELRCDPISGHTALYWYRQSLGQGPEFLIYFQGTGAADDSGLPNDRFFAVRPEGSVSTLKIQRTERGDSAVYLCASSSHGLAGVTGELFFGEGSRLTVL.

The genes are TRBV6-1 and TRBJ2-7, with 9 bases identical to TRBD1. Germline V gives CDR1 MNHNS, CDR2 SASEGT. V was pared by 3 bases and J by 0 bases, with 3 bases of the junction left unmatched. The CDR3 length is 15 residues. In nucleotides, the CDR3 is TGTGCCAGCAGTGACAGGGGACAGGGCTCCTACGAGCAGTACTTC. Its translation: CASSDRGQGSYEQYF.

The chain joins TRBV27 to TRBJ2-3; D gene uncertain. This CDR3 region has 10 residues. Germline CDR1 is MNHEY and CDR2 is SMNVEV (reference sequence). The V end lost 6 bases, the J end lost 8 bases, and 6 bases lay between the germline ends. The CDR3 region has the DNA TGTGCCAGCAGCCTAATTACGCAGTATTTT. Amino acids: CASSLITQYF.

J is TRBJ2-2 and V is TRBV2, with D unresolved. Germline V gives CDR1 SNHLY, CDR2 FYNNEI. V lost 8 bases, J lost 8 bases, and 6 bases lay in between. This CDR3 has 10 amino acids. The CDR3 DNA reads TGTGCCAGCCGACAAGGGGAGCTGTTTTTT. Its protein product is CASRQGELFF.

The rearrangement uses TRBV4-1 and TRBJ2-7, with TRBD2 matching 7 bases. The CDR3 is 17 amino acids. CDR1 MGHRA and CDR2 YSYEKL come from the germline V gene. V lost 4 bases to trimming and J lost 2 bases; unmatched junction nucleotides: 14. Here the CDR3 DNA reads TGCGCCAGCAGCCTATACCCGGCTAGCGGTACGACCTACGAGCAGTACTTC. It is translated as CASSLYPASGTTYEQYF.

V and J are TRBV7-9 and TRBJ2-7; D is undetermined. V lost 6 bases, J lost 4 bases, and 4 bases lay in between. The CDR3 is 10 residues long. Looked up from germline, CDR1 is SEHNR and CDR2 is FQNEAQ (reference sequence). The CDR3 sequence: CASSKYEQYF. DNA for the CDR3: TGTGCCAGCAGTAAATACGAGCAGTACTTC.

V gene TRBV5-1 combines with J gene TRBJ1-2; TRBD1 might be the D (5 bases). With 3 bases removed from V and 8 bases from J, the gap between germline ends came to 17 bases. The germline V gene encodes CDR1 SGHRS and CDR2 YFSETQ. The CDR3 runs 14 residues. For the CDR3, the DNA is TGCGCCAGCAGCTCAACGGTCTTCGGGGGAGGCTACACCTTC. This gives the protein CASSSTVFGGGYTF.

The chain joins TRBV29-1 to TRBJ2-7; a weak D match, TRBD2 (6 bases). CDR3 length: 13 residues. The V gene lost 6 bases and the J gene lost 0 bases, with 12 bases spanning the gap. Per the germline V gene, CDR1 is SQVTM and CDR2 is ANQGSEA. Written as DNA, the CDR3 is TGCAGCGTCCGGGACTCTCTCTCCTACGAGCAGTACTTC. Its translation is CSVRDSLSYEQYF.

Regarding this clone: The junction departs from the called germline gene at one end, perhaps through a read error. The J gene is TRBJ2-1, the V gene TRBV7-7; 7 bases line up with TRBD2. Germline CDR1 SSHAT, CDR2 FNYEAQ (reference sequence). This CDR3 has 15 amino acids. Written as DNA, the CDR3 is TGTGCTAGCAGCTTCAGTACCGGGGGGAACAATGAGCAGTTCTTC. Its protein product is CASSFSTGGNNEQFF.

Here the CDR3 DNA reads TGTGCCAGCAGTTTCGGGACTAGCGGGAGTTCCTACGAGCAGTACTTC. It codes for CASSFGTSGSSYEQYF. The genes are TRBV5-4 and TRBJ2-7, with 14 bases that match TRBD2. Per the germline V gene, CDR1 is SGHNT and CDR2 is YYREEE (reference sequence). V was pared by 5 bases and J by 1 base, with 5 bases of the junction left unmatched. CDR3 size: 16 residues. Combining the CDR3 with reference TRBV5-4 and TRBJ2-7 gives the whole variable domain ETGVTQSPTHLIKTRGQQVTLRCSSQSGHNTVSWYQQALGQGPQFIFQYYREEENGRGNFPPRFSGLQFPNYSSELNVNALELDDSALYLCASSFGTSGSSYEQYFGPGTRLTVT.

J is TRBJ2-3 and V is TRBV29-1, with 8 bases matching TRBD2. V lost 4 bases, J lost 2 bases, and 5 bases stayed unmatched. The CDR3 runs to 14 residues. Germline assignment: CDR1 SQVTM and CDR2 ANQGSEA. The CDR3 region has the DNA TGCAGCGTTGCCGTTAGCGGGACCACAGATACGCAGTATTTT. Protein product: CSVAVSGTTDTQYF.

CDR3 sequence (DNA): TGTGCCAGCAGTTCCCCCGGGACAGGGGCGTTTTCAACTAAAGCTTTCTTT. It specifies CASSSPGTGAFSTKAFF. This chain connects TRBV28 to TRBJ1-1; the match to TRBD1 covers 10 bases. V was clipped by 4 bases and J by 9 bases; unmatched bases: 17. Germline V gene sequence: CDR1 MDHEN, CDR2 SYDVKM. The CDR3 spans 17 residues. The full variable domain, with the rest looked up from reference TRBV28 and TRBJ1-1, is DVKVTQSSRYLVKRTGEKVFLECVQDMDHENMFWYRQDPGLGLRLIYFSYDVKMKEKGDIPEGYSVSREKKERFSLILESASTNQTSMYLCASSSPGTGAFSTKAFFGQGTRLTVV.

The rearrangement links TRBV6-5 to TRBJ2-2; D unresolved. The ends were cut back, 0 bases at V and 1 base at J, with 6 bases in the middle. The germline gives CDR1 MNHEY, CDR2 SVGAGI. CDR3 length: 15 residues. The CDR3 DNA reads as TGTGCCAGCAGTTACTCGGGCGAGAACACCGGGGAGCTGTTTTTT. It translates to CASSYSGENTGELFF.